Sequencing of this T cell receptor (beta chain) was carried out in a study of T cell changes during pregnancy in multiple sclerosis. Measured with immunoSEQ multiplex PCR; TCRdb has only the in-frame clones, and not every one. Here the sample spans 95,000 to 100,000 clones, 75% to 95% being singletons. CDR1 ENHRY and CDR2 SYGVKD come from the germline V gene. V lost 0 bases and J lost 7; bases outside the gene matches: 4. This CDR3 comprises 15 residues. This sequence was found in a female donor with multiple sclerosis, enrolled in a pregnancy study. The V gene is TRBV10-3, the J gene TRBJ1-4, with 8 positions matching TRBD1. Here the sequenced sample was peripheral blood, taken in the second trimester of pregnancy. The CDR3 region has the DNA TGTGCCATCAGTGAGTCGGGGGGACAGGTTGAAAAACTGTTTTTT. It is translated as CAISESGGQVEKLFF.